Each of the 8 T cell receptor beta chains below was sequenced from the same sample in a study of regulatory T cells in long-lasting Graves disease. The time point is: persistent/refractory GD, antithyroid drugs over 5 years with positive TRAb. Scientists built the TCR library using RNA that was extracted from PBMCs. The authors built TCR beta libraries using iRepertoire HTBI primers and Arm-PCR of CDR3 regions. TCRdb reprocessed the multiplex PCR reads with MiXCR, giving one entry per CDR3 protein. The top ten hold 7.8% of the sample, which has around 500,000 distinct CDR3 sequences, under 25% seen once. Sequenced here: peripheral blood mononuclear cells (PBMCs), sampled when the disease was refractory, from a patient treated with antithyroid drugs. Receptors originate from a female donor with Graves disease.

In its sample, this clonotype was seen a few times. The rearrangement uses TRBV7-9 and TRBJ2-4, with 11 bases that match TRBD2. The ends lost 5 bases at V and 3 bases at J; junction bases unmatched: 6. There are 16 residues in the CDR3. Germline V CDR1 and CDR2: SEHNR, FQNEAQ (reference sequence). The CDR3 reads CASSLTSGTVKNIQYF. As DNA, the CDR3 is TGTGCCAGCAGCCTGACTAGCGGGACCGTCAAAAACATTCAGTACTTC.

This clonotype showed up many times. The rearrangement uses TRBV2 and TRBJ2-2; D not resolved. In germline, CDR1 is SNHLY, CDR2 FYNNEI. The CDR3 loop spans 15 amino acids. Between the trimmed V and J ends, which lost 3 bases and 5 bases, there was a span of 13 bases. The CDR3 region is CASSEDEQETGELFF. CDR3 DNA: TGTGCCAGCAGTGAGGATGAGCAGGAGACCGGGGAGCTGTTTTTT.

In this sample, this clonotype turned up many times. The chain links TRBV2 to TRBJ2-7; D uncertain. V gave up 2 bases and J gave up 0 bases, with 8 bases separating them. This CDR3 is built from 14 residues. Looked up from germline, CDR1 is SNHLY and CDR2 is FYNNEI. The CDR3 DNA sequence: TGTGCCAGCAGTGAATTTGTCAGCTCCTACGAGCAGTACTTC. Amino acid sequence: CASSEFVSSYEQYF.

This clonotype was seen more than once but under ten times. The chain recombines TRBV10-3 with TRBJ2-7; TRBD2 agrees at 11 bases. This CDR3 is 13 amino acids long. Germline lookup yields CDR1 ENHRY and CDR2 SYGVKD. The junction had 1 base not matched to a gene; V was cut back by 5 bases and J by 4 bases. CDR3 bases: TGTGCCATCAGTTGGACTAGCGGGTACGAGCAGTACTTC. It codes for CAISWTSGYEQYF.

This clonotype has just one count. Compared with germline, one end of the junction differs, possibly owing to a read error. This rearrangement joins TRBV27 to TRBJ2-2, with a possible D match to TRBD2 (6 bases). Germline V gene lookup returns CDR1 MNHEY and CDR2 SMNVEV (reference sequence). The CDR3 runs to 15 residues. Here the CDR3 reads CASSFLRERAGELLF. The CDR3 DNA is TGTGCCAGCAGTTTTCTCCGGGAGAGGGCCGGGGAGCTGTTATTT.

The table lists this clonotype with a few counts. The V call is TRBV6-2 or TRBV6-3, the J call TRBJ2-1; 7 nucleotides line up with TRBD2. The J segment lost 2 bases and the V segment lost 0 bases, leaving 7 bases of the junction unmatched. Germline lookup yields CDR1 MNHEY and CDR2 SVGEGT. The CDR3 consists of 17 residues. This CDR3 is CASSYSGRAVAYNEQFF. As DNA, the CDR3 is TGTGCCAGCAGTTACTCGGGGAGGGCGGTCGCCTACAATGAGCAGTTCTTC.

This clonotype appeared many times. The genes are TRBV6-2 or TRBV6-3 and TRBJ1-1, with D uncertain. V lost 2 bases, J lost 0 bases, and 10 bases lay in between. The CDR3 extends over 15 amino acids. Germline lookup yields CDR1 MNHEY and CDR2 SVGEGT. The CDR3 reads CASSYGSNMNTEAFF. DNA for the CDR3: TGTGCCAGCAGTTACGGGTCGAACATGAACACTGAAGCTTTCTTT.

V usage is TRBV9 and J usage is TRBJ2-7; D tentatively reads TRBD1 or TRBD2 (5 bases each). Looked up from germline, CDR1 is SGDLS and CDR2 is YYNGEE. V dropped 3 bases and J dropped 9 bases, with 22 bases sitting between them. This CDR3 is built from 15 residues. The CDR3 region is CASSAEGLPGTWQYF. Here the CDR3 DNA reads TGTGCCAGCAGCGCCGAGGGGCTCCCGGGCACGTGGCAGTACTTC.